This paragraph covers one TCR beta chain sequence. This clone was counted only a few times. What this receptor recognizes is not known. Base qualities are not at hand, and no much larger clone is one base apart. The data originate from a study of siplizumab effects on memory and regulatory T cells (dated by TCRdb to about 2019). About the full investigation: The study examined how the anti-CD2 antibody siplizumab affects alloreactive T-cell subsets in allogeneic mixed lymphocyte reactions built from human PBMCs.

Sorted unstimulated T cells, along with proliferating T cells recovered from mixed lymphocyte reactions, underwent TCRbeta CDR3 sequencing. Fresh whole blood from roughly 10 HLA-typed healthy donors was used to isolate PBMCs. What the research found in general, with its limitations: Greater diversity appeared to be present in unstimulated naive T cells than in memory T cells, and a substantial contribution to the alloresponse seemed to be made by naive cells. Among mappable alloreactive CD4+ clones, an average Treg-derived fraction of approximately 73% was observed with siplizumab, compared with roughly 27% in control reactions. The cumulative frequency of alloreactive sequences traceable to unstimulated CD4+ memory T cells was significantly reduced by siplizumab. Roughly 80-97% of proliferating CD4+ or CD8+ clones could not be assigned a naive or memory phenotype. Sequences below about 10^-5 frequency were poorly captured, so only a minor fraction of alloreactive clones could be mapped to unstimulated subsets. Whether proliferating Tregs from siplizumab cultures actually had suppressive function was not functionally confirmed.

Receptor amplification or capture employed the immunoSEQ multiplex PCR assay. The deep sequencing platform assayed roughly 10^5 TCR templates per sample. Genomic DNA extracted from sorted T cells was used for TCRbeta CDR3 sequencing. As for how the authors treated the data: The R programming language was used for the clonal analysis of the TCRbeta CDR3 data. Comparing unstimulated samples against CFSE-low samples taken after the reaction was how alloreactive CD4+ and CD8+ clones were defined. Alloreactive CD4+ clones were assigned to regulatory or non-regulatory origin by matching sequences to sorted unstimulated Treg and non-Treg repertoires. Sourced from immuneACCESS, this table was stored by TCRdb with only in-frame sequences that have V and J called. A share of the clones is absent; for the studies checked, an unresolved V gene accounts for under half, and the remainder has no known explanation. V and J calls and clone size are those listed in that table; D and trimming were worked out from the DNA. A total of more than 85,000 clones appear in this sample, roughly 90% of them only once. The ten biggest clones cover about 1.1% of the sample.

The CDR3 contains 15 residues, cysteine and phenylalanine counted. Only the CDR3 part of the read is kept: 45 bases, read in frame from the first base. From the germline V gene (reference sequence), CDR1 is MNHEY and CDR2 is SMNVEV. V is clipped by 2 bases and J by 0 bases, and the sequence between their germline boundaries is 10 bases long. The TCR sequence derives from a human donor in good health. Recombination linked TRBV27 to TRBJ1-1; the D gene is perhaps TRBD1, on 5 matching bases. Material for sequencing was CD4+ T cells sorted from blood. At the DNA level, the sequence is TGTGCCAGCAGTTTAAAGCGGGGCATGAACACTGAAGCTTTCTTT. The encoded protein is CASSLKRGMNTEAFF.